The rows below give T cell receptor beta chains drawn from one sample of a study of CD8+CD57+ T cells in acquired aplastic anemia. TCRdb analysed the reads with MiXCR anew, one entry per CDR3 protein. In the table there are 150,000 to 200,000 distinct CDR3 sequences, 55% to 80% of which are singletons. The sequencing sample was made of sorted CD4+, CD8+, or CD8+CD57+ T cells (not recorded which) from PBMCs. These receptors were taken from a human donor in good health. The conserved cysteine and the conserved F or W are not part of the CDR3 here. A D gene is named only where the DNA matches it firmly. Not all rows give a size; the values are once, few, many and, for expanded clones, a class.

TRBJ2-7	many	TRBV11-3	12	TRBD2	ASSQTSGRYEQY
TRBJ2-1	once	TRBV20-1	10	TRBD1	SARSDRLERF
TRBJ2-3	NA	TRBV15	11	NA	ATSHPGEDTQY
TRBJ2-7	NA	TRBV15	12	NA	ATSRDIPGYEQY
TRBJ1-2	NA	TRBV6-5	13	NA	ASSYSPAINHGYT
TRBJ1-5	once	TRBV7-8	13	TRBD1	ASSPKGQGDRPQH
TRBJ2-7	NA	TRBV10-3	14	TRBD1	AISEVGTGASYEQY
TRBJ2-3	NA	TRBV15	12	NA	ATSRGTATDTQY
TRBJ2-1	many	TRBV27	14	TRBD2	ASIPLAASSYNEQF
TRBJ1-2	NA	TRBV20-1	13	TRBD1	SARSPGQDSSGYT
TRBJ2-2	NA	TRBV25-1	17	TRBD1	ASNEYGRTGFFETGELF
TRBJ2-1	NA	TRBV7-9	10	NA	ASSLSGNEQF
TRBJ1-3	NA	TRBV25-1	12	NA	ASSSTGRGDTIY
TRBJ1-6	NA	TRBV7-9	12	NA	ASSSDSPNSPLH
TRBJ2-7	NA	TRBV7-6	15	TRBD2	ASENGGWASGRLEQY
TRBJ1-5	many	TRBV2	14	NA	ASRDPRTVNNQPQH
TRBJ2-1	few	TRBV7-9	13	TRBD2	ASSLVSGANNEQF
TRBJ1-2	NA	TRBV2	15	NA	ASSARGHAQFKYGYT
TRBJ2-3	NA	TRBV20-1	13	TRBD2	SARLAEGSTDTQY
TRBJ1-1	NA	TRBV10-1	12	TRBD1	ASSGGTENTEAF
TRBJ1-2	once	TRBV20-1	14	TRBD1	SARPAGRGRSYGYT
TRBJ2-7	once	TRBV5-5	10	NA	ASSRPDRLGG
TRBJ2-1	NA	TRBV20-1	11	TRBD2	SAEREGRNEQF